The 28 T cell receptor beta chains listed next were all sequenced from one sample in a study of Ad26.COV2.S vaccination and SARS-CoV-2 variants. The data were produced by immunoSEQ multiplex PCR, yet TCRdb's version contains in-frame clones alone and is incomplete. The table includes hundreds of thousands of clones, roughly 87% detected once. Treatment described: approximately 18 received Ad26.COV2.S at low or high dose, single or two shots; about five received placebo; per-sample allocation not given. Each sample was drawn 63 days after the first injection (of vaccine or placebo). The sample was peripheral blood, taken in a trial of Ad26.COV2.S vaccine versus placebo. The receptor set was obtained from a person between 18 and 65 years old who received the Ad26.COV2.S COVID-19 vaccine or a placebo.

V and J are TRBV12-3 or TRBV12-4 and TRBJ1-2; 8 nucleotides match TRBD1. The CDR3 length is 13 residues. Trimming removed 6 bases from V and 4 bases from J; junction bases left unmatched: 4. The DNA for the CDR3 is TGTGCCAGCAGGCAGGGGGCTGGCTATGGCTACACCTTC. Residues: CASRQGAGYGYTF.

On this clone: Other nucleotide sequences in the sample specify the same CDR3. The chain employs TRBV4-2 and TRBJ1-2; no clear D gene. This CDR3 contains 14 residues. Between the trimmed V and J ends, which lost 1 base and 0 bases, there was a span of 6 bases. CDR1 and CDR2 (germline): LGHNA, YNFKEQ. CDR3 loop: CASSQVDSNYGYTF. CDR3 coding DNA: TGTGCCAGCAGCCAAGTGGATTCTAACTATGGCTACACCTTC.

The chain carries TRBV14 and TRBJ2-1; the D gene is possibly TRBD2 (7 bases). V lost 8 bases and J lost 8, with 25 bases in between. This CDR3 has 16 residues. Germline V gene data show CDR1 as SGHDN and CDR2 as FVKESK. CDR3 protein: CASRGALWAGDDEQFF. The CDR3 DNA is TGTGCCAGCCGGGGGGCCCTGTGGGCGGGGGACGATGAGCAGTTCTTC. Full variable domain (remainder filled in from reference TRBV14 and TRBJ2-1): EAGVTQFPSHSVIEKGQTVTLRCDPISGHDNLYWYRRVMGKEIKFLLHFVKESKQDESGMPNNRFLAERTGGTYSTLKVQPAELEDSGVYFCASRGALWAGDDEQFFGPGTRLTVL.

The rearrangement uses TRBV28 and TRBJ2-5; weak D call: TRBD1 (5 bases). The CDR3 consists of 13 residues. Germline V CDR1 and CDR2: MDHEN, SYDVKM. Trimming took 7 bases from V and 2 from J, leaving 11 bases between them. The CDR3 DNA reads TGTGCCAGCACCTGGGCAGGGCAAGAGACCCAGTACTTC. Its translation: CASTWAGQETQYF.

The gene calls are TRBV10-3 and TRBJ1-2; 7 bases align to TRBD1. J was trimmed by 3 bases and V by 6 bases; bases with no gene match: 13. The germline V gene encodes CDR1 ENHRY and CDR2 SYGVKD. The CDR3 covers 16 residues. CDR3 coding DNA: TGTGCCATCAGGAAACCAATGGAGGGGGCGGACTATGGCTACACCTTC. Encoded protein: CAIRKPMEGADYGYTF.

The chain recombines TRBV3-1 (or the pseudogene TRBV3-2) with TRBJ2-3; 13 nucleotides match TRBD2. J lost 2 bases, V lost 4 bases, and 3 bases had no gene match. Germline V gene data show CDR1 as LGHDT and CDR2 as YNNKEL (reference sequence). This CDR3 contains 16 residues. In DNA form, the CDR3 reads TGTGCCAGCAGCCGCACTAGCGGGGGGGCCACAGATACGCAGTATTTT. The encoded protein is CASSRTSGGATDTQYF.

CDR3 loop: CASMMTAAYEQYF. CDR3 sequence (DNA): TGTGCCAGCATGATGACAGCAGCCTACGAGCAGTACTTC. This chain links TRBV12-3 or TRBV12-4 with TRBJ2-7, with a weak D call TRBD1 (5 bases). The V end was cut by 7 bases, the J end by 2 bases, with 12 bases between. The CDR3 covers 13 residues.

The sample holds one count of this clone. The rearrangement joins TRBV13 to TRBJ1-4, with 10 bases fitting TRBD1. The junction had 7 bases not matched to a gene; V was cut back by 5 bases and J by 7 bases. The CDR3 is 15 amino acids. Per the germline V gene, CDR1 is PRHDT and CDR2 is FYEKMQ (reference sequence). CDR3 protein: CASSSDRGRAEKLFF. CDR3 DNA sequence: TGTGCCAGCAGCAGCGACAGGGGGCGGGCTGAAAAACTGTTTTTT.

DNA of the CDR3: TGTGCCTGGACACAGGGGAAAGGTACCGGGGAGCTGTTTTTT. Amino acids: CAWTQGKGTGELFF. The chain combines TRBV30 with TRBJ2-2, with 7 bases lining up with TRBD1. The CDR3 sequence is 14 residues long. Germline CDR1 is GTSNPN and CDR2 is SVGIG (reference sequence). V was clipped by 4 bases and J by 5 bases; unmatched bases: 7.

The chain couples TRBV6-5 to TRBJ1-5; 9 nucleotides align to TRBD1. This CDR3 spans 16 amino acids. The germline gives CDR1 MNHEY, CDR2 SVGAGI. The V and J ends lost 3 bases and 2 bases, in that order; junction bases with no gene match: 5. The CDR3 spells CASSYPRTGGNQPQHF. The CDR3 DNA reads as TGTGCCAGCAGTTATCCCAGGACAGGGGGCAATCAGCCCCAGCATTTT.

Details on this clone: This sample includes further DNA sequences coding for the same CDR3. The rearrangement links TRBV9 to TRBJ2-3, with D unresolved. The CDR3 covers 11 residues. Trimming removed 0 bases at V and 5 bases at J, with 1 base between. Germline assignment: CDR1 SGDLS and CDR2 YYNGEE. The CDR3 protein is CASSVGDTQYF. DNA for the CDR3: TGTGCCAGCAGCGTAGGAGATACGCAGTATTTT.

This clone has just one count. The chain couples TRBV3-1 (or the pseudogene TRBV3-2) to TRBJ1-2; 7 bases are shared with TRBD1. This CDR3 is built from 15 residues. Germline values: CDR1 LGHDT, CDR2 YNNKEL (reference sequence). V trimming: 3 bases; J trimming: 8 bases; junction bases outside the gene matches: 12. CDR3 in amino acids: CASSHKTGPAGGYTF. The CDR3 DNA is TGTGCCAGCAGCCACAAGACAGGGCCCGCGGGAGGCTACACCTTC.

This chain connects TRBV5-1 to TRBJ1-3; D not certain. Trimming took 0 bases from V and 0 from J, leaving 10 bases between them. CDR1 is SGHRS, CDR2 YFSETQ, per germline. This CDR3 spans 16 amino acids. In DNA, the CDR3 is TGCGCCAGCAGCTTGGCCGGAACAAGCTCTGGAAACACCATATATTTT. This codes for CASSLAGTSSGNTIYF.

The J gene is TRBJ1-2, the V gene TRBV5-4; the match to TRBD1 covers 11 bases. CDR1 is SGHNT and CDR2 is YYREEE in the germline V gene (reference sequence). With 6 bases clipped from V and 7 bases from J, the junction kept 5 bases outside the gene matches. The CDR3 spans 13 residues. Here the CDR3 reads CASTEDRGLGYTF. The CDR3 bases are TGTGCCAGCACCGAGGACAGGGGGCTTGGCTACACCTTC.

The chain carries TRBV10-3 and TRBJ2-1, with 8 bases identical to TRBD2. V shed 6 bases, J shed 4 bases, and the junction held 8 bases outside the gene matches. The CDR3 length is 15 residues. Germline V gene lookup returns CDR1 ENHRY and CDR2 SYGVKD. The CDR3 spells CAIRGVSGVYNEQFF. The CDR3 coding sequence is TGTGCCATCAGGGGGGTTAGCGGGGTTTACAATGAGCAGTTCTTC.

The chain employs TRBV9 and TRBJ2-1; a possible D gene is TRBD2 (6 bases). V shed 4 bases and J shed 1 base, with 9 bases lying between them. CDR1 is SGDLS, CDR2 YYNGEE, per germline. The CDR3 is 14 amino acids. The CDR3 DNA sequence: TGTGCCAGCAGCAGGCGGGGATCCTACAATGAGCAGTTCTTC. Encoded protein: CASSRRGSYNEQFF.

The genes are TRBV15 and TRBJ2-4; D uncertain. CDR3 length equals 13 residues. Trimming took off 8 bases at V and 1 base at J, with 9 bases between the two ends. Germline V gene lookup returns CDR1 LNHNV and CDR2 YYDKDF (reference sequence). CDR3 in DNA: TGTGCCACCGAAAAGGAGGCCAAAAACATTCAGTACTTC. Translation: CATEKEAKNIQYF.

This clone has a single count. The chain links TRBV18 to TRBJ2-2, with a weak D call TRBD2 (5 bases). CDR3 size: 13 residues. Trimming took 2 bases from V and 7 from J, leaving 8 bases between them. Germline V gene sequence: CDR1 KGHSH, CDR2 LQKENI. CDR3 loop: CASSPGRDGELFF. Here the CDR3 DNA reads TGTGCCAGCTCACCAGGGAGAGACGGGGAGCTGTTTTTT.

The chain is built from TRBV15 and TRBJ2-3, with TRBD2 identical over 12 bases. This CDR3 is built from 16 residues. Per the germline V gene, CDR1 is LNHNV and CDR2 is YYDKDF (reference sequence). After removal of 4 bases from V and 1 base from J, the junction contained 3 bases not matched to a gene. Here the CDR3 reads CATSTGLAGRTDTQYF. The CDR3 region has the DNA TGTGCCACCAGCACCGGACTAGCGGGGCGCACAGATACGCAGTATTTT.

This clone was found a few times. The chain links TRBV12-5 to TRBJ1-5, with D possibly matching TRBD1 (5 bases). The CDR3 loop spans 14 amino acids. V gave up 2 bases and J gave up 6 bases, with 11 bases separating them. The V gene's germline CDR1 is LGHNT and CDR2 FRNRAP. The CDR3 reads CASGLRAQGQPQHF. The CDR3, as DNA: TGTGCTAGTGGTTTGAGGGCGCAGGGTCAGCCCCAGCATTTT.

The chain joins TRBV4-1 to TRBJ2-2; no reliable D call. The CDR3 runs to 11 residues. The V end lost 2 bases, the J end lost 6 bases, and 1 base lay between the germline ends. Germline assignment: CDR1 MGHRA and CDR2 YSYEKL. CDR3 protein: CASSQPGELFF. The CDR3 nucleotides read TGCGCCAGCAGCCAACCCGGGGAGCTGTTTTTT.

The V call is TRBV6-5, the J call TRBJ2-1; 7 bases line up with TRBD1. V dropped 6 bases and J dropped 4; count of bases not matched to a gene: 9. The CDR3 covers 15 residues. Germline CDR1 MNHEY, CDR2 SVGAGI. The CDR3 DNA sequence: TGTGCCAGCAGCCCCGGGACAGAGGTTTACAATGAGCAGTTCTTC. Its translation is CASSPGTEVYNEQFF.

The rearrangement uses TRBV7-3 and TRBJ2-3, with D maybe TRBD2 (5 bases). The germline gives CDR1 SGHTA, CDR2 FQGTGA. V lost 5 bases and J 2 bases, leaving 17 bases between the germline ends. This CDR3 comprises 16 residues. The CDR3 sequence is CASSPGPGRDTDTQYF. As DNA, the CDR3 is TGTGCCAGCAGCCCCGGACCGGGTCGGGACACAGATACGCAGTATTTT.

This clone has only a few counts. The CDR3 spells CASSRDGQGALQFF. The CDR3, as DNA: TGTGCCAGCAGCAGAGACGGACAGGGGGCTTTACAGTTCTTC. The genes are TRBV7-3 and TRBJ2-1; 11 nucleotides align to TRBD1. Germline CDR1 and CDR2: SGHTA and FQGTGA. There are 14 residues in the CDR3. After removal of 5 bases from V and 13 bases from J, the junction contained 10 bases not matched to a gene.

This sequence joins TRBV10-3 and TRBJ1-1; D may be TRBD1 (6 bases). V shed 8 bases and J shed 0 bases, with 10 bases lying between them. CDR1 is ENHRY, CDR2 SYGVKD, per germline. The CDR3 extends over 13 amino acids. The CDR3 DNA follows: TGTGCCATCGGGGGGACAATGAACACTGAAGCTTTCTTT. This gives the protein CAIGGTMNTEAFF.

This clone was found once. The chain joins TRBV13 to TRBJ1-6; 7 positions match TRBD1. Looked up from germline, CDR1 is PRHDT and CDR2 is FYEKMQ (reference sequence). Trimming at V came to 4 bases and at J to 5 bases, leaving 2 bases not matched to a gene. This CDR3 has 14 residues. In DNA form, the CDR3 reads TGTGCCAGCAGCTATACAGGGGATAATTCACCCCTCCACTTT. It encodes CASSYTGDNSPLHF. The full variable domain, in which reference TRBV13 and TRBJ1-6 provide the parts outside the CDR3, is AAGVIQSPRHLIKEKRETATLKCYPIPRHDTVYWYQQGPGQDPQFLISFYEKMQSDKGSIPDRFSAQQFSDYHSELNMSSLELGDSALYFCASSYTGDNSPLHFGNGTRLTVT.

The gene calls are TRBV19 and TRBJ1-5; D call uncertain. The germline V and J ends were trimmed by 0 bases and 3 bases, with 6 bases remaining between them. Germline assignment: CDR1 LNHDA and CDR2 SQIVND (reference sequence). The CDR3 has 14 amino acids. The CDR3 DNA is TGTGCCAGTAGTATAGAAAGGGACAATCAGCCCCAGCATTTT. This codes for CASSIERDNQPQHF.

This clone was counted once. Here the CDR3 DNA reads TGCGCCAGCAGCTTGGGGACAGGGGAAGAGCAGTACTTC. Translation: CASSLGTGEEQYF. V usage is TRBV5-1 and J usage is TRBJ2-7; TRBD1 matches 9 bases. Germline V gene lookup returns CDR1 SGHRS and CDR2 YFSETQ. V trimming: 0 bases; J trimming: 7 bases; junction bases outside the gene matches: 2. This CDR3 contains 13 residues.